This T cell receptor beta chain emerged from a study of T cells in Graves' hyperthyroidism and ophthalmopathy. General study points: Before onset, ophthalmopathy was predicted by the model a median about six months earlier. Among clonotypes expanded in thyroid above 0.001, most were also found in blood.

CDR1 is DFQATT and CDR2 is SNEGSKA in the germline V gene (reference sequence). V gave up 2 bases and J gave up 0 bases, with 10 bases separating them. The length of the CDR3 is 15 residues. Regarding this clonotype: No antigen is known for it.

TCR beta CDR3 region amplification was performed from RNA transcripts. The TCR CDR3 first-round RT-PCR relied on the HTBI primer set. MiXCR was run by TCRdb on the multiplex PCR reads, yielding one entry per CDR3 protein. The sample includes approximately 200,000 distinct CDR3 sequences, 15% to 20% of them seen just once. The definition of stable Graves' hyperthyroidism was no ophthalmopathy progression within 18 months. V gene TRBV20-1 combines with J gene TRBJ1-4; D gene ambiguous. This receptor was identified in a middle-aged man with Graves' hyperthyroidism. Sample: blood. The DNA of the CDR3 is TGCAGTGCTAGACCCTACGGTGCAACTAATGAAAAACTGTTTTTT. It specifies CSARPYGATNEKLFF.